This T cell receptor beta chain comes out of a study of cytomegalovirus exposure and HLA in healthy donors. Study findings and constraints: Presence/absence analyses took donor sequencing depth as roughly uniform.

Notes on this clone: What it recognizes is unknown.

Both 60 Vbeta primers and 13 Jbeta primers went into the PCR. This table comes from immunoSEQ multiplex PCR, and its TCRdb copy is limited to in-frame clones, with some not included. The table includes 150,000 to 250,000 clones, 79% detected once. The V end was cut by 0 bases, the J end by 4 bases, with 13 bases between. The CDR3 sequence is 15 residues long. Germline loops: CDR1 ENHRY, CDR2 SYGVKD. Sequenced: PBMCs. The TCR sequence derives from a girl aged 10 to 17 in good health and CMV-seropositive. The V call is TRBV10-3, the J call TRBJ2-7; the D gene is possibly TRBD2 (6 bases). The CDR3 nucleotides read TGTGCCATCAGTGAGTCCGCTAGCGCAGGGTACGAGCAGTACTTC. The encoded protein is CAISESASAGYEQYF.